This passage covers 12 T cell receptor beta chains from one sample sequenced in a study of CD8 T cells in ankylosing spondylitis. Via MiXCR, TCRdb re-called the 5' RACE reads, giving one row per CDR3 protein. The sample has around 180,000 distinct CDR3 sequences, roughly 18% seen once. Sequencing was done on a sample of blood, either unsorted or a sorted T cell fraction (not recorded which). Source of these receptors: a male donor aged 10 to 35 with ankylosing spondylitis or in good health (not recorded which).

This clonotype was recorded many times. A junction end diverges from the germline sequence, so it may reflect a read error. V is TRBV12-3 or TRBV12-4 and J is TRBJ2-5, with TRBD2 matching 7 bases. There are 10 residues in the CDR3. CDR3 nucleotides: TGTGCCAGCAGTTTTTGGGGAGGGGACTTC. This codes for CASSFWGGDF.

The rearrangement links TRBV10-2 to TRBJ2-3, with no clear D. The V gene's germline CDR1 is WSHSY and CDR2 SAAADI. With 2 bases removed from V and 7 bases from J, the gap between germline ends came to 10 bases. The CDR3 contains 13 residues. The DNA for the CDR3 is TGCGCCAGCAGTGAGGCGGCGGCTTATACGCAGTATTTT. It codes for CASSEAAAYTQYF.

This clonotype was observed many times. This chain uses TRBV6-5 with TRBJ2-2; D possibly corresponds to TRBD2 (6 bases). V lost 7 bases and J 4 bases, leaving 10 bases between the germline ends. The germline V gene has CDR1 MNHEY and CDR2 SVGAGI. This CDR3 is 13 amino acids long. CDR3 sequence reads: CASTGSLTGELFF. For the CDR3, the DNA is TGTGCCAGCACCGGGAGCCTCACCGGGGAGCTGTTTTTT.

This clonotype has a count of ten or more. The J gene is TRBJ2-2, the V gene TRBV29-1, with 7 bases matching TRBD2. The J segment lost 4 bases and the V segment lost 3 bases, leaving 2 bases of the junction unmatched. The CDR3 extends over 13 amino acids. Germline values: CDR1 SQVTM, CDR2 ANQGSEA. The CDR3 protein is CSVEWEGTGELFF. The CDR3 nucleotides read TGCAGCGTTGAGTGGGAGGGCACCGGGGAGCTGTTTTTT.

Ten or more counts support this clonotype. The chain combines TRBV20-1 with TRBJ2-6; D tentatively reads TRBD1 or TRBD2 (5 bases each). The CDR3 totals 13 residues. The germline V gene encodes CDR1 DFQATT and CDR2 SNEGSKA (reference sequence). V lost 6 bases and J 0 bases, leaving 6 bases between the germline ends. As DNA, the CDR3 is TGCAGTGCAGGGACCTCTGGGGCCAACGTCCTGACTTTC. Translating it yields CSAGTSGANVLTF.

V is TRBV29-1 and J is TRBJ2-4; D not certain. This CDR3 is 12 amino acids long. Germline-derived CDR1 and CDR2 are SQVTM and ANQGSEA. V lost 4 bases to trimming and J lost 8 bases, with 12 bases between them. The CDR3 coding sequence is TGCAGCGTTGGCCTTGAAACGGACATTCAGTACTTC. This translates into CSVGLETDIQYF.

This clonotype came up many times. This chain links TRBV6-6 with TRBJ1-6, with TRBD1 as a possible D gene (5 bases). The CDR3 totals 14 residues. Germline V lookup: CDR1 MNHNY, CDR2 SVGAGI (reference sequence). The germline V and J ends were trimmed by 4 bases and 10 bases, with 14 bases remaining between them. The CDR3 loop reads CASSSPAGQSPLHF. Written as DNA, the CDR3 is TGTGCCAGCAGTTCTCCGGCAGGGCAATCACCCCTCCACTTT.

In its sample, this clonotype was seen once. J is TRBJ2-1 and V is TRBV10-3; 13 nucleotides agree with TRBD2. The V gene's germline CDR1 is ENHRY and CDR2 SYGVKD. The CDR3 runs to 15 residues. J gave up 8 bases and V 6 bases, and 7 bases lay outside the gene matches. The CDR3 loop reads CAISSGTSGTDEQFF. CDR3 DNA: TGTGCCATCAGCTCCGGGACTAGCGGGACCGATGAGCAGTTCTTC.

Many counts were recorded for this clonotype. The chain couples TRBV28 to TRBJ2-2; 7 nucleotides agree with TRBD1. The J segment lost 2 bases and the V segment lost 4 bases, leaving 7 bases of the junction unmatched. Germline CDR1 reads MDHEN; CDR2 reads SYDVKM. The CDR3 length is 16 residues. CDR3 amino acids: CASSSWTGLNTGELFF. The CDR3 bases are TGTGCCAGCAGTTCCTGGACAGGCCTAAACACCGGGGAGCTGTTTTTT.

This clonotype showed up many times. The J gene is TRBJ2-1, the V gene TRBV28, with 7 bases lining up with TRBD2. With 6 bases clipped from V and 12 bases from J, the junction kept 5 bases outside the gene matches. Per germline, CDR1 MDHEN and CDR2 SYDVKM. This CDR3 is 11 amino acids long. CDR3 DNA sequence: TGTGCCAGCAGGGGGGACTACCGGCAGTTCTTC. Its protein is CASRGDYRQFF.

Here the CDR3 DNA reads TGTGCCAGCAGAGACGCCAATGAGCAGTTCTTC. Translating gives CASRDANEQFF. V gene TRBV12-3 or TRBV12-4 combines with J gene TRBJ2-1; D call uncertain. The CDR3 consists of 11 residues. V was shortened by 6 bases and J by 6 bases, with 6 bases between the two germline ends.

This clonotype was found a few times. The chain carries TRBV20-1 and TRBJ2-7, with a weak D call TRBD2 (6 bases). Germline CDR1 reads DFQATT; CDR2 reads SNEGSKA (reference sequence). CDR3 length: 14 residues. For the CDR3, the DNA is TGCAGAGCCCCCCGGGACTCCGCAACCTACGAGCAGTACTTC. It specifies CRAPRDSATYEQYF.